This passage covers 22 T cell receptor beta chains from one sample sequenced in a study of blood T cell repertoires in COVID-19. Produced via immunoSEQ multiplex PCR; TCRdb's table is partial and in-frame only. The sample lists a few hundred thousand clones; roughly 90% were seen once. The sequenced material came from PBMCs or T cells enriched from blood (not recorded which). The receptors were gathered from a woman younger than 35 who had recovered from COVID-19.

This clone has only one observation. The CDR3 here is CASTPTGTYTEAFF. The CDR3 nucleotides read TGTGCCAGCACCCCAACTGGGACTTACACTGAAGCTTTCTTT. This chain joins TRBV11-2 and TRBJ1-1; TRBD1 is a possible D gene (5 bases). V lost 7 bases, J lost 3 bases, and 15 bases lay in between. The CDR3 extends over 14 amino acids. CDR1 and CDR2 (germline): SGHAT, FQNNGV.

This clone was recorded once. The CDR3 bases are TGTGCCAGCAGCATCACAGGGTTCAATGAGCAGTTCTTC. As protein: CASSITGFNEQFF. V is TRBV7-3 and J is TRBJ2-1; D is possibly TRBD1 (6 bases). This CDR3 has 13 amino acids. Germline V lookup: CDR1 SGHTA, CDR2 FQGTGA. Trimming cost V 5 bases and J 6 bases, with 11 bases left between them. Based on the CDR3 plus reference TRBV7-3 and TRBJ2-1, the full variable domain is GAGVSQTPSNKVTEKGKYVELRCDPISGHTALYWYRQSLGQGPEFLIYFQGTGAADDSGLPNDRFFAVRPEGSVSTLKIQRTERGDSAVYLCASSITGFNEQFFGPGTRLTVL.

This clone was recorded once. The V gene is TRBV7-6, the J gene TRBJ1-3; maybe TRBD1 (6 bases). CDR3 length: 20 amino acids. Germline values: CDR1 SGHVS, CDR2 FNYEAQ. The V end lost 1 base, the J end lost 0 bases, and 22 bases lay between the germline ends. The CDR3 reads CASSLDFSGARLHSGNTIYF. The CDR3 DNA reads TGTGCCAGCAGCTTAGATTTTTCAGGGGCCCGATTACACTCTGGAAACACCATATATTTT.

Here the CDR3 DNA reads TGTGCCAGCAGTGCCGGGGGAGGGGAAAACATTCAGTACTTC. It encodes CASSAGGGENIQYF. The chain links TRBV28 to TRBJ2-4; TRBD2 agrees at 7 bases. CDR1 is MDHEN and CDR2 is SYDVKM in the germline V gene. The V gene end was trimmed by 5 bases and the J gene end by 5 bases; junction bases not matched to a gene: 6. CDR3 length: 14 amino acids.

The V call is TRBV9, the J call TRBJ2-7; no reliable D call. The CDR3 loop spans 14 amino acids. Germline CDR1 is SGDLS and CDR2 is YYNGEE. V lost 3 bases to trimming and J lost 0 bases, with 10 bases between them. CDR3 sequence reads: CASSATAASYEQYF. The DNA of the CDR3 is TGTGCCAGCAGCGCCACCGCGGCCTCCTACGAGCAGTACTTC.

The J gene is TRBJ1-2, the V gene TRBV27; 9 nucleotides agree with TRBD1. Looked up from germline, CDR1 is MNHEY and CDR2 is SMNVEV (reference sequence). The ends lost 4 bases at V and 7 bases at J; junction bases unmatched: 4. The CDR3 consists of 13 residues. The CDR3 loop is CASSWGQGFGYTF. CDR3 sequence (DNA): TGTGCCAGCAGTTGGGGACAGGGCTTTGGCTACACCTTC.

A few counts support this clone. The CDR3 DNA sequence: TGTGCCAGTGCGGTTATGAACACTGAAGCTTTCTTT. Its protein product is CASAVMNTEAFF. This chain links TRBV5-8 with TRBJ1-1; no firm D call. This CDR3 region has 12 residues. V was trimmed by 8 bases and J by 0 bases, leaving 8 bases between them. Germline V CDR1 and CDR2: SGHTS, YDEGEE.

This rearrangement joins TRBV7-2 to TRBJ2-1; 9 nucleotides align to TRBD1. V lost 3 bases and J lost 6; bases outside the gene matches: 6. Per germline, CDR1 SGHTA and CDR2 FQGNSA. There are 15 residues in the CDR3. The CDR3 here is CASSFGTGLVNEQFF. The CDR3 DNA sequence: TGTGCCAGCAGCTTCGGGACAGGGTTGGTCAATGAGCAGTTCTTC.

The chain uses TRBV27 and TRBJ2-3; 9 bases are a match to TRBD2. The CDR3 is 16 amino acids. The trim removed 7 bases at V and 5 bases at J, leaving 13 bases unmatched. Germline V gene data show CDR1 as MNHEY and CDR2 as SMNVEV (reference sequence). The CDR3 nucleotides read TGTGCCAGCACCCGACTCATAGCGGGAGCTGGAGATACGCAGTATTTT. Translated, it gives CASTRLIAGAGDTQYF.

A note on this clone: The sample carries other DNA sequences with the same CDR3. The chain couples TRBV7-3 to TRBJ2-3; perhaps TRBD1 as D (6 bases). This CDR3 comprises 13 residues. V was cut by 6 bases and J by 2 bases, with 9 bases left in between. CDR1 and CDR2 from the germline V gene are SGHTA and FQGTGA. CDR3 in DNA: TGTGCCAGCAGTAGGGACAACACAGATACGCAGTATTTT. Amino acids: CASSRDNTDTQYF.

This sequence joins TRBV11-2 and TRBJ2-7; no definite D call. V lost 4 bases and J 0 bases, leaving 19 bases between the germline ends. The CDR3 contains 17 residues. The germline V gene has CDR1 SGHAT and CDR2 FQNNGV. The CDR3 loop is CASSSPEAGSSSYEQYF. Here the CDR3 DNA reads TGTGCCAGCAGCTCTCCAGAGGCTGGCTCGAGCTCCTACGAGCAGTACTTC. Full variable domain (remainder filled in from reference TRBV11-2 and TRBJ2-7): EAGVAQSPRYKIIEKRQSVAFWCNPISGHATLYWYQQILGQGPKLLIQFQNNGVVDDSQLPKDRFSAERLKGVDSTLKIQPAKLEDSAVYLCASSSPEAGSSSYEQYFGPGTRLTVT.

The chain couples TRBV7-2 to TRBJ1-4; TRBD1 is a possible D gene (5 bases). V was shortened by 8 bases and J by 6 bases, with 16 bases between the two germline ends. CDR1 is SGHTA, CDR2 FQGNSA, per germline. The CDR3 consists of 14 residues. CDR3 DNA sequence: TGTGCCAGCGGCAGCAGGCCGGGGGATGAAAAACTGTTTTTT. It encodes CASGSRPGDEKLFF.

The V gene is TRBV7-3, the J gene TRBJ2-1; tentatively, D is TRBD2 (5 bases). Per the germline V gene, CDR1 is SGHTA and CDR2 is FQGTGA. The CDR3 consists of 16 residues. V dropped 5 bases and J dropped 7 bases, with 21 bases sitting between them. The CDR3 DNA reads TGTGCCAGCAGCCCTAGGGCTAGCATCCTTACGAATGAGCAGTTCTTC. Its protein is CASSPRASILTNEQFF. Using reference TRBV7-3 and TRBJ2-1 for the parts outside the CDR3, the full variable domain is GAGVSQTPSNKVTEKGKYVELRCDPISGHTALYWYRQSLGQGPEFLIYFQGTGAADDSGLPNDRFFAVRPEGSVSTLKIQRTERGDSAVYLCASSPRASILTNEQFFGPGTRLTVL.

This clone was observed a handful of times. The chain has TRBV7-9 and TRBJ2-3; TRBD1 agrees at 8 bases. Germline loops: CDR1 SEHNR, CDR2 FQNEAQ (reference sequence). Unmatched junction bases numbered 7, after V lost 3 bases and J lost 2 bases. The length of the CDR3 is 16 residues. In DNA, the CDR3 is TGTGCCAGCAGCTTTTCTGAGACAGGGGACACAGATACGCAGTATTTT. Protein: CASSFSETGDTDTQYF.

This chain's CDR3 is CASSGTGTGNTIYF. In DNA form, the CDR3 reads TGTGCCAGCAGCGGGACAGGGACCGGAAACACCATATATTTT. J is TRBJ1-3 and V is TRBV7-2; the match to TRBD1 covers 9 bases. The CDR3 has 14 amino acids. Per germline, CDR1 SGHTA and CDR2 FQGNSA. V shed 5 bases, J shed 4 bases, and the junction held 3 bases outside the gene matches.

The V gene is TRBV5-6, the J gene TRBJ1-4; D not resolved. CDR1 is SGHDT and CDR2 is YYEEEE in the germline V gene. V lost 0 bases and J lost 8, with 5 bases in between. The CDR3 is 12 residues long. DNA of the CDR3: TGTGCCAGCAGCTTGGATAGCGAAAAACTGTTTTTT. Translation gives CASSLDSEKLFF.

This chain connects TRBV7-8 to TRBJ1-3; a possible D gene is TRBD1 (6 bases). The V end lost 5 bases, the J end lost 4 bases, and 21 bases lay between the germline ends. The CDR3 totals 17 residues. Germline V gives CDR1 SGHVS, CDR2 FQNEAQ. The CDR3 protein is CASSIRTEGLVGNTIYF. CDR3 nucleotide sequence: TGTGCCAGCAGCATAAGGACAGAAGGGCTTGTGGGAAACACCATATATTTT. Full variable domain (rest looked up from reference TRBV7-8 and TRBJ1-3): GAGVSQSPRYKVAKRGQDVALRCDPISGHVSLFWYQQALGQGPEFLTYFQNEAQLDKSGLPSDRFFAERPEGSVSTLKIQRTQQEDSAVYLCASSIRTEGLVGNTIYFGEGSWLTVV.

A few counts support this clone. CDR3 region: CASSAGTGGQEKLFF. The CDR3 DNA reads as TGCGCCAGCAGCGCCGGGACAGGGGGCCAAGAAAAACTGTTTTTT. J is TRBJ1-4 and V is TRBV5-1; TRBD1 agrees at 12 bases. The V and J ends lost 4 bases and 8 bases, in that order; junction bases with no gene match: 6. The germline gives CDR1 SGHRS, CDR2 YFSETQ. This CDR3 is 15 amino acids long. The full variable domain, completed using reference TRBV5-1 and TRBJ1-4, is KAGVTQTPRYLIKTRGQQVTLSCSPISGHRSVSWYQQTPGQGLQFLFEYFSETQRNKGNFPGRFSGRQFSNSRSEMNVSTLELGDSALYLCASSAGTGGQEKLFFGSGTQLSVL.

The chain combines TRBV11-2 with TRBJ2-3, with 9 bases aligning to TRBD2. The CDR3 extends over 15 amino acids. CDR1 and CDR2 (germline): SGHAT, FQNNGV. V trimming: 7 bases; J trimming: 4 bases; junction bases outside the gene matches: 9. The CDR3 spells CASISGLAGSDTQYF. CDR3 in DNA: TGTGCCAGCATCTCCGGTCTAGCGGGATCAGATACGCAGTATTTT. Based on the CDR3 plus reference TRBV11-2 and TRBJ2-3, the full variable domain is EAGVAQSPRYKIIEKRQSVAFWCNPISGHATLYWYQQILGQGPKLLIQFQNNGVVDDSQLPKDRFSAERLKGVDSTLKIQPAKLEDSAVYLCASISGLAGSDTQYFGPGTRLTVL.

The chain recombines TRBV24-1 with TRBJ2-5; the match to TRBD2 covers 9 bases. Germline V gene lookup returns CDR1 KGHDR and CDR2 SFDVKD. The ends lost 4 bases at V and 5 bases at J; junction bases unmatched: 7. This CDR3 is 15 amino acids long. This CDR3 is CATSEGGGARETQYF. CDR3 nucleotides: TGTGCCACCAGTGAGGGCGGGGGGGCCCGCGAGACCCAGTACTTC.

V and J are TRBV2 and TRBJ1-2, with D unresolved. V was clipped by 9 bases and J by 0 bases, with 11 bases between them. This CDR3 has 13 residues. Germline lookup yields CDR1 SNHLY and CDR2 FYNNEI. The CDR3 protein is CASLGQANYGYTF. In DNA, the CDR3 is TGTGCCAGTCTCGGCCAGGCTAACTATGGCTACACCTTC.

V usage is TRBV7-2 and J usage is TRBJ1-2; possibly TRBD1 for D (5 bases). Germline V gene lookup returns CDR1 SGHTA and CDR2 FQGNSA. Trimming stripped 1 base from V and 6 bases from J, with 15 bases between. The CDR3 has 15 amino acids. The CDR3 DNA reads as TGTGCCAGCAGCTTAGTGAGTGACAGAGTGGATGGCTACACCTTC. It yields the protein CASSLVSDRVDGYTF.